The following is a T cell receptor beta chain sequence with its context. Per germline, CDR1 DFQATT and CDR2 SNEGSKA (reference sequence). The CDR3 is made up of 15 amino acids. V shed 6 bases, J shed 5 bases, and the junction held 13 bases outside the gene matches. TCRdb independently ran MiXCR on the 5' RACE reads; one entry per CDR3 protein. The sample has more than 200,000 distinct CDR3 sequences, roughly 9.4% seen once; the top ten hold 4% to 6%. This sample was included in a study of identical twins. This chain uses TRBV20-1 with TRBJ2-5, with 9 bases lining up with TRBD1. The receptor comes from a woman in her late teens or twenties in good health. The specimen sequenced was memory (CD45RO+) T cells sorted from blood. CDR3 nucleotide sequence: TGCAGTGCAGAACCGGGACAGGGTTGGAGGGAGACCCAGTACTTC. Amino acids: CSAEPGQGWRETQYF.